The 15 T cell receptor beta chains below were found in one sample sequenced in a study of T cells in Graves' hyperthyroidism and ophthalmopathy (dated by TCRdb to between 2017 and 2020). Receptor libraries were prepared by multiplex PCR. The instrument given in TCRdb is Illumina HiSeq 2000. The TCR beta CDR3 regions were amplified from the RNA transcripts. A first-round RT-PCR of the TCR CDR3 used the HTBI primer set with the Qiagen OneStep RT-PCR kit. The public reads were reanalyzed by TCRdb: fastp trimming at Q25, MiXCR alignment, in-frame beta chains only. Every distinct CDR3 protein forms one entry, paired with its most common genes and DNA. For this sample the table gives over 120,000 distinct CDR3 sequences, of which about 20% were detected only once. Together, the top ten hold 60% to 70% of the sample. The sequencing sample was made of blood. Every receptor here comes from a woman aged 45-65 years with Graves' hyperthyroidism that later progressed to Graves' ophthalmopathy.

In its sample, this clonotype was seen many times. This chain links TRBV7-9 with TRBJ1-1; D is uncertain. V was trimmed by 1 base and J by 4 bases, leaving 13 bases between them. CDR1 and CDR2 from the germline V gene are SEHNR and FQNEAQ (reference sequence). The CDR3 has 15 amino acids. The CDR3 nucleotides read TGTGCCAGCAGCTTAGGAGTGGCTCCCCCCACTGAAGCTTTCTTT. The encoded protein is CASSLGVAPPTEAFF.

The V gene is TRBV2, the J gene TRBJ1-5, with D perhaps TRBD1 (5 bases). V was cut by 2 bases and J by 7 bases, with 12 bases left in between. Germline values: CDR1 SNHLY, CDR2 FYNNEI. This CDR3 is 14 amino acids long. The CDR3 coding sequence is TGTGCCAGCAGTGAAAGGGGACGCGGACAGCCCCAGCATTTT. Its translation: CASSERGRGQPQHF.

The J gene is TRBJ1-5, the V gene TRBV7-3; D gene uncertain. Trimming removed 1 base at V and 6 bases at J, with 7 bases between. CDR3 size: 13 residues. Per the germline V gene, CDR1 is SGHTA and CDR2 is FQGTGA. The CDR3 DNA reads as TGTGCCAGCAGCTTAAGTCCGGGTCAGCCCCAGCATTTT. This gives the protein CASSLSPGQPQHF.

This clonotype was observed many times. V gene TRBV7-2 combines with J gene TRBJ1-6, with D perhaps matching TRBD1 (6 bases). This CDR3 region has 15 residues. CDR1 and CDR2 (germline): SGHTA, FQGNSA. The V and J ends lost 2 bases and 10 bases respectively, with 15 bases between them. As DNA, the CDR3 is TGTGCCAGCAGCTTACATCAGGGGCGCGGGTCACCCCTCCACTTT. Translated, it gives CASSLHQGRGSPLHF. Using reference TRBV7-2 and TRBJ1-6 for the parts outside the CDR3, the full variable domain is GAGVSQSPSNKVTEKGKDVELRCDPISGHTALYWYRQSLGQGLEFLIYFQGNSAPDKSGLPSDRFSAERTGGSVSTLTIQRTQQEDSAVYLCASSLHQGRGSPLHFGNGTRLTVT.

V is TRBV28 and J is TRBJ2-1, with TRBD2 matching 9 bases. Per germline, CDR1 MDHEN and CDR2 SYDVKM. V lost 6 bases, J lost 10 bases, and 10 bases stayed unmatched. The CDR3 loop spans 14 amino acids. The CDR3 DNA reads TGTGCCAGCAGGACCTTCTTAGCGGGAGAAGAGCAGTTCTTC. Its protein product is CASRTFLAGEEQFF.

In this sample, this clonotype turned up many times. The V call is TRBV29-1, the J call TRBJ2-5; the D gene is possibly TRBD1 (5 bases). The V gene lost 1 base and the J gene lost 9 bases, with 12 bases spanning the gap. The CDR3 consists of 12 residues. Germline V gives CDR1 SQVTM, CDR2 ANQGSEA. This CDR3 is CSVEGSVRAQYF. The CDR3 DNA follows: TGCAGCGTTGAAGGATCGGTCAGGGCCCAGTACTTC.

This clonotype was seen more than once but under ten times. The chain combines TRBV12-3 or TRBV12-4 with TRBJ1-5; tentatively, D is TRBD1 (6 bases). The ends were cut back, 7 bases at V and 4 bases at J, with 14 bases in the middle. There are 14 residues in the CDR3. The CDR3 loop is CASTIQGWNQPQHF. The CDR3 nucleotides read TGTGCCAGCACCATACAGGGTTGGAATCAGCCCCAGCATTTT.

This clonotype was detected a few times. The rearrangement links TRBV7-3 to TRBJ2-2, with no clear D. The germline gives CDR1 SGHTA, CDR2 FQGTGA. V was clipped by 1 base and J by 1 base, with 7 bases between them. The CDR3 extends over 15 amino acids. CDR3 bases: TGTGCCAGCAGCTTAATACCCAAGAACACCGGGGAGCTGTTTTTT. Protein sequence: CASSLIPKNTGELFF.

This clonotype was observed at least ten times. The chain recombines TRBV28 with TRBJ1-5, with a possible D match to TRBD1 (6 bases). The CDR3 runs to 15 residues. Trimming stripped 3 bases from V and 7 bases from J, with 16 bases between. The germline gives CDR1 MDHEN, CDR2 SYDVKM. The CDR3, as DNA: TGTGCCAGCAGTTTTTCGATGGGGGGCGTACAGCCCCAGCATTTT. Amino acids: CASSFSMGGVQPQHF.

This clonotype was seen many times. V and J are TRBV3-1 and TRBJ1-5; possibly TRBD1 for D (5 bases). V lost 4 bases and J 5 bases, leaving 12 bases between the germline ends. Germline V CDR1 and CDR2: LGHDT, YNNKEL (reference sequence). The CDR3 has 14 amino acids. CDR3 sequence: CASSLQGGDQPQHF. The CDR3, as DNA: TGTGCCAGCAGCCTCCAAGGAGGGGATCAGCCCCAGCATTTT.

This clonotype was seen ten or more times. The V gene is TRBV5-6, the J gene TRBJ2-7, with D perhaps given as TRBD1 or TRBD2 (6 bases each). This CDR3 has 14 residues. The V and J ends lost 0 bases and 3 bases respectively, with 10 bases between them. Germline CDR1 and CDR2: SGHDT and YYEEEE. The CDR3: CASSLVGGHYEQYF. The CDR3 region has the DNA TGTGCCAGCAGCTTGGTAGGGGGGCACTACGAGCAGTACTTC.

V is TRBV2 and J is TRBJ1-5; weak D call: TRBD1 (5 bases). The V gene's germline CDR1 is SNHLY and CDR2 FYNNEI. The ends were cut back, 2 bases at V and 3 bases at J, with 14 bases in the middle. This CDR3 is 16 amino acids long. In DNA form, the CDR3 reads TGTGCCAGCAGTGAATACGCCAGGGAATTCAATCAGCCCCAGCATTTT. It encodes CASSEYAREFNQPQHF.

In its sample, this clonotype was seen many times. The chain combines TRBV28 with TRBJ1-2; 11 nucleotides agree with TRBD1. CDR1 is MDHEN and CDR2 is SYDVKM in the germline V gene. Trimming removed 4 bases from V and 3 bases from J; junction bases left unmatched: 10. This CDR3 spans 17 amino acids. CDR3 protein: CASSSVDRGRNYYGYTF. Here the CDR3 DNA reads TGTGCCAGCAGTTCCGTGGACAGGGGGCGGAATTACTATGGCTACACCTTC.

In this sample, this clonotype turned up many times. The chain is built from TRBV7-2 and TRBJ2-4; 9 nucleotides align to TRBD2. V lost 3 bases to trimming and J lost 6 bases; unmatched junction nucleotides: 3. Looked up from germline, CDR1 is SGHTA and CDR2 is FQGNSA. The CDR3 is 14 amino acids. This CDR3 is CASSFGGGGNIQYF. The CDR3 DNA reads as TGTGCCAGCAGCTTCGGCGGGGGGGGAAACATTCAGTACTTC.

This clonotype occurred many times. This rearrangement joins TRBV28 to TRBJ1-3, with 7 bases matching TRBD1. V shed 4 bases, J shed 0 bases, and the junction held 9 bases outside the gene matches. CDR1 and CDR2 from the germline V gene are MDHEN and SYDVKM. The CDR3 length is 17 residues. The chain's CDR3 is CASSSWTGRSSGNTIYF. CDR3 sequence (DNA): TGTGCCAGCAGTTCCTGGACAGGCCGGAGCTCTGGAAACACCATATATTTT. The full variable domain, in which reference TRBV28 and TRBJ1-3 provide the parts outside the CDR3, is DVKVTQSSRYLVKRTGEKVFLECVQDMDHENMFWYRQDPGLGLRLIYFSYDVKMKEKGDIPEGYSVSREKKERFSLILESASTNQTSMYLCASSSWTGRSSGNTIYFGEGSWLTVV.